This TCR beta chain was sequenced during a study of T cells in Graves' hyperthyroidism and ophthalmopathy (dated by TCRdb to between 2017 and 2020). Looking at the study overall: Peripheral blood samples were taken at the time of initial diagnosis, prior to any treatment. To identify TCR V-J signatures that set the groups apart, the researchers used a discovery cohort of more than 95 patients, made up of 43 with Graves' ophthalmopathy and about 60 with stable Graves' hyperthyroidism. Prospective prediction of ophthalmopathy was tested in an independent validation cohort consisting of 18 hyperthyroidism patients and some 16 patients who later progressed to ophthalmopathy. The approximately 97 discovery patients were randomly divided into training and test sets at a 7:3 ratio. Thyroid tissue and blood T-cell repertoires from more than 5 Graves' hyperthyroidism patients were also compared in the study. After sampling, hyperthyroidism patients received methimazole starting at 30 mg daily, and ophthalmopathy patients received high-dose intravenous methylprednisolone. The paper reports TCR Vbeta CDR3 sequencing of 135 peripheral blood samples: around 41 ophthalmopathy, roughly 80 hyperthyroidism and some 17 progressor patients. Overall study outcomes, separate from this receptor: In validation, the model predicted progression to ophthalmopathy with approximately 71% sensitivity and roughly 72% specificity, a median of roughly seven months before onset. Most expanded thyroid clonotypes (frequency above 0.001) were also found in blood, which suggests that blood repertoires may mirror thyroid immune responses. No statistical method was used to fix the sample size in advance, and group allocation was not hidden from the investigators. In cross-validation, a model built on a 13 V-J signature told ophthalmopathy apart from stable hyperthyroidism with under 90% sensitivity and about 81% specificity, and in testing the same model reached 80%/75%.

A patient counted as having stable Graves' hyperthyroidism if no progression to ophthalmopathy occurred over 18 months of follow-up. Hyperthyroidism patients were aged 18 to 65 years and newly diagnosed, with disease duration of less than 2 months. Patients with uncontrolled infections, other autoimmune diseases, pregnancy or lactation were excluded. Diagnoses relied on clinical symptoms, serum thyroxine and TRAb, thyroid ultrasound and orbital computed tomography. PBMCs were isolated from more than 9 ml of fresh peripheral blood by Ficoll-Paque density gradient centrifugation. Total RNA was extracted with Trizol reagent, and quality was checked on an Agilent 2100 Bioanalyzer. TCR beta CDR3 regions were amplified from RNA transcripts. For the first round of RT-PCR on the TCR CDR3, the HTBI primer set was used together with the Qiagen OneStep RT-PCR kit. A second multiplex PCR round built the libraries, followed by size selection and purification. Sequencing of the libraries was done on an Illumina HiSeq2000 using paired-end 100 bp reads. In the paper's pipeline: SOAPnuke was used to process the raw data, removing reads that contained adapters or uncalled bases, had a mean Phred below 15, or lacked an exact match to the constant primer or identifier. COPE v1.2.5 was used to merge high-quality paired reads, and clonotypes were defined as unique nucleotide sequences. MiTCR v1.1 was used to align clonotypes to the IMGT TRBV, TRBD and TRBJ reference segments. The analysis included only V-J combinations with a frequency above 0.0001, which together covered over 98% of the repertoires. A TCS score was defined as the ratio between F50 (clonal expansion) and ExV (chaos), using BLOSUM62-based TCRdist between CDR3 peptides within each V-J. Welch's t-statistics and random forest reduced roughly 530 V-J features to under 15, which were used in a naive Bayes classifier (R e1071). Clones were called with MiXCR by TCRdb after fastp trimmed the public reads at Q25, and only in-frame beta chains were retained. Duplicate CDR3 protein sequences are folded into a single record with the most common DNA and genes. The V and J calls were determined by TCRdb, not by the authors. The sample data list about 350,000 distinct CDR3 sequences, and approximately 15% of these were observed just once. The ten largest make up approximately 23% of the sample.

Many counts were recorded for this clonotype. Its antigen is still unknown. There are no base qualities to consult, and no much larger clone falls within one base. The V end loses 4 bases and the J end loses 8 bases, and a stretch of 14 bases separates them. The CDR3 runs 14 amino acids, cysteine and phenylalanine included. The sequence is cut down to CDR3 DNA, 42 bases in frame from base 1. Sequences SGHTA (CDR1) and FQGNSA (CDR2) are obtained from the germline V gene. The clonotype comes from a woman aged 30 to 39 with Graves' hyperthyroidism. The chain is assembled from TRBV7-2 and TRBJ2-2; the D gene assignment is perhaps TRBD1 or TRBD2, with each matching 6 bases. Sequencing was carried out using blood. The nucleotide sequence reads as follows: TGTGCCAGCAGCTGGGGGCCACGGGGGGGGGAGCTGTTTTTT. The encoded protein is CASSWGPRGGELFF.